These T cell receptor beta chains were read from a single sample in a study of T cells in Graves' hyperthyroidism and ophthalmopathy. From the multiplex PCR reads, TCRdb called clonotypes with MiXCR, one entry per CDR3 protein. Altogether approximately 200,000 distinct CDR3 sequences are present, roughly 18% being singletons, with the ten largest covering roughly 44%. The source material was blood. The receptors were sampled from a man in his forties or fifties with Graves' hyperthyroidism. The conserved cysteine and the conserved F or W are not part of the CDR3 here.

>TRBV7-2|TRBJ1-4
ASSLGGDRGKKLF
>TRBV18|TRBJ2-3
ASSPELGTDTQY
>TRBV11-2|TRBJ2-3
ASSLVTSGTDTQY
>TRBV12-3/TRBV12-4|TRBJ1-1
ASSSGGRGNTEAF
>TRBV7-9|TRBJ2-2
ASSLRTGYTGELF
>TRBV10-2|TRBJ2-2
ASSVLAGGLSGELF
>TRBV7-6|TRBJ2-1
ASSLASGRALNEQF
>TRBV12-3/TRBV12-4|TRBJ1-5
ASSLNSGQPQH
>TRBV7-3|TRBJ2-3
ASSLGGGLDTQY
>TRBV20-1|TRBJ1-5
SARDAGVRSNQPQH
>TRBV7-9|TRBJ2-5
ASSTDSKETQY
>TRBV30|TRBJ1-1
AWSGDAQAF
>TRBV12-3/TRBV12-4|TRBJ1-4
ASSLEGAAGEKLF
>TRBV20-1|TRBJ1-5
SAWDRENQPQH
>TRBV5-5|TRBJ1-1
ASSKHPDRDTEAF
>TRBV5-1|TRBJ2-7
ASTYLGGAYEQY
>TRBV7-3|TRBJ2-3
ASSSGSLPSTQY
>TRBV9|TRBJ2-1
ASSVAPEAYNEQF
>TRBV12-3/TRBV12-4|TRBJ2-3
ASSGGQDYTDTQY
>TRBV5-1|TRBJ2-7
ASSLAFGASSYEQY
>TRBV7-9|TRBJ1-5
ASSTRTGFNQPQH
>TRBV12-3/TRBV12-4|TRBJ2-3
ASRAPMIAVRTDTQY
>TRBV20-1|TRBJ2-3
SASLPRVPTDTQY
>TRBV18|TRBJ1-6
ASSPTGFDSPLH
>TRBV6-1|TRBJ1-1
ASRVGQGITEAF
>TRBV7-2|TRBJ2-3
ASSSGLPDTQY
>TRBV3-1|TRBJ1-4
ASSRPGTEAEKLF
>TRBV29-1|TRBJ2-1
SVTYGGMRNEQF
>TRBV30|TRBJ2-2
AWTDSNTGELF
>TRBV24-1|TRBJ1-4
ATTQGTEEKLF
>TRBV20-1|TRBJ2-7
SAGQGGSYEQY
>TRBV7-9|TRBJ2-7
ASSSEDGPDEQY
>TRBV5-1|TRBJ2-7
ASSLSREADEQY
>TRBV7-3|TRBJ1-1
ASSLSGVAEAF
>TRBV6-1|TRBJ2-1
ASKPGKSINNEQF
>TRBV5-1|TRBJ1-5
ASSLTGGVNQPQH
>TRBV7-2|TRBJ2-3
ASSLRAGGSTDTQY
>TRBV28|TRBJ1-2
ASSFPEGAYYGYT
>TRBV7-8|TRBJ2-1
ASSLAQATSGGEQF
>TRBV7-9|TRBJ2-3
ASTTLGGGDTQY
>TRBV12-5|TRBJ1-1
ASGLGGERNTEAF
>TRBV20-1|TRBJ1-5
SAVSPGQRDQPQH
>TRBV20-1|TRBJ2-1
SACPTGGGDNEQF
>TRBV30|TRBJ2-3
AWNHGGRTDTQY
>TRBV7-2|TRBJ1-4
ASSLVAGGNEKLV
>TRBV6-1|TRBJ2-5
AGHSGGFGETQY
>TRBV7-3|TRBJ2-2
ASSIGPNTGELF
>TRBV12-3/TRBV12-4|TRBJ2-3
ASSFSGQQQY
>TRBV28|TRBJ1-3
ASSFYGSGGGNTIY
>TRBV7-3|TRBJ2-3
ASSRLAGDRTDTQY
>TRBV30|TRBJ1-1
AWNRNLNTEAF
>TRBV24-1|TRBJ2-7
ATSDFGTGGSGEQY
>TRBV12-5|TRBJ1-1
ASAQAGGLEAF
>TRBV5-1|TRBJ2-7
ASSLYAGAYEQY
>TRBV7-2|TRBJ2-7
ASSLLLRQY
>TRBV3-2|TRBJ2-2
ASRFWTGSFTGELF
>TRBV20-1|TRBJ1-5
SARAGTGSNQPQH
>TRBV3-1|TRBJ1-5
ASSPRGDGNQPQH
>TRBV5-1|TRBJ1-1
ASSLAGGNTEAF